This T cell receptor (beta chain) was documented in a study of shared clonotypes between healthy human individuals. Germline values: CDR1 MDHEN, CDR2 SYDVKM. This CDR3 contains 16 residues. V dropped 3 bases and J dropped 5 bases, with 18 bases sitting between them. Sequenced by immunoSEQ multiplex PCR; TCRdb stores in-frame clones only, minus some. The table records over 2 million clones, approximately 90% of them present only once. Broader study findings: Despite large depth, sorted-subset datasets appeared incompletely sequenced. Clonotype sharing levels among donors were expected to vary with sequencing depth.

This clone was seen just once. Its antigen is unknown. Donors had no recently reported acute infections or vaccinations and were HIV-negative. The study drew all its donors from Caucasian adults living in Nashville, Tennessee. The chain links TRBV28 to TRBJ2-3, with TRBD2 as a possible D gene (6 bases). This clonotype was sampled from a man between 18 and 35 years old in good health. Some clones in this sample may be carry-over from other donors' samples. What was sequenced was naive CD4+ T cells from PBMCs. Subset noted: CD45RA+ positively selected. In nucleotides, the CDR3 is TGTGCCAGCAGTTTCCTTAAAGGACTATCCGGAGATACGCAGTATTTT. Its protein is CASSFLKGLSGDTQYF. The full variable domain, its missing parts supplied by reference TRBV28 and TRBJ2-3, is DVKVTQSSRYLVKRTGEKVFLECVQDMDHENMFWYRQDPGLGLRLIYFSYDVKMKEKGDIPEGYSVSREKKERFSLILESASTNQTSMYLCASSFLKGLSGDTQYFGPGTRLTVL.